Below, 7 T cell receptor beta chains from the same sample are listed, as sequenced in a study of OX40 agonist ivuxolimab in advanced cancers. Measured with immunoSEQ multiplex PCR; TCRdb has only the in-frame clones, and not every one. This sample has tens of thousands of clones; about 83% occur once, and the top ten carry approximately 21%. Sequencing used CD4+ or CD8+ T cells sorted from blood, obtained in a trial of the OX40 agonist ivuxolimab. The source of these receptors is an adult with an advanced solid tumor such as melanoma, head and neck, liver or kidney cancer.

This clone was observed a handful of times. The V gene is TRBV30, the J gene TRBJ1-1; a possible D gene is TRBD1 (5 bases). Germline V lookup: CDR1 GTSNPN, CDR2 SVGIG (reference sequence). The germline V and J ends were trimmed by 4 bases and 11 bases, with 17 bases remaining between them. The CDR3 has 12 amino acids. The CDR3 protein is CAWNPSGLIAFF. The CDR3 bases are TGTGCCTGGAATCCATCGGGGCTGATCGCTTTCTTT.

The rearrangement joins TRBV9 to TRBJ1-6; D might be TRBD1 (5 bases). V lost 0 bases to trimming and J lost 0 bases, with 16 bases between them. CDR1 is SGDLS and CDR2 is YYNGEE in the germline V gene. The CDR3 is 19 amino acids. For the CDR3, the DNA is TGTGCCAGCAGCGTAGGCGTCCAGGGCGGAAGCTCCTATAATTCACCCCTCCACTTT. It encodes CASSVGVQGGSSYNSPLHF.

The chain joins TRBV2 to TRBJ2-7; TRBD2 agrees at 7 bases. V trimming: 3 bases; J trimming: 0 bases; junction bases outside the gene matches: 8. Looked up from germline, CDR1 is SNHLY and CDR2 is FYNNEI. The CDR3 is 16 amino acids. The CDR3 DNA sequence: TGTGCCAGCAGTGAGGGCGGTGGACTAGGCTCCTACGAGCAGTACTTC. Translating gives CASSEGGGLGSYEQYF. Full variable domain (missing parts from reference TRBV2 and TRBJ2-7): EPEVTQTPSHQVTQMGQEVILRCVPISNHLYFYWYRQILGQKVEFLVSFYNNEISEKSEIFDDQFSVERPDGSNFTLKIRSTKLEDSAMYFCASSEGGGLGSYEQYFGPGTRLTVT.

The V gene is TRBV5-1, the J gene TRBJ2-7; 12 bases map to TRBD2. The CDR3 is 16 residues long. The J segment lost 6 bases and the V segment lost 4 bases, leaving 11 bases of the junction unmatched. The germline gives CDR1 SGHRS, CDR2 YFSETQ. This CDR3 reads CASSTGLAGLLSEQYF. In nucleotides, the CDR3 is TGCGCCAGCAGCACCGGACTAGCGGGACTCCTTAGCGAGCAGTACTTC.

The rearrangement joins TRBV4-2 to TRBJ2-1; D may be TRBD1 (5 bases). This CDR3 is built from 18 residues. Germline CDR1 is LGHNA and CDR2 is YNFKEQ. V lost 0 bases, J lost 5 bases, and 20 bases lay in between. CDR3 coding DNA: TGTGCCAGCAGCCAAGAACAGGAAGGGTTTCTTAAAGACAATGAGCAGTTCTTC. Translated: CASSQEQEGFLKDNEQFF.

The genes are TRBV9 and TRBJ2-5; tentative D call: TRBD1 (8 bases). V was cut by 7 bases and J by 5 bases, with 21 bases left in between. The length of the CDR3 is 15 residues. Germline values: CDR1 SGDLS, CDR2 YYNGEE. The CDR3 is CASLGRAGGAETQYF. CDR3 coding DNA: TGTGCCAGCCTTGGGAGGGCAGGGGGCGCGGAGACCCAGTACTTC.

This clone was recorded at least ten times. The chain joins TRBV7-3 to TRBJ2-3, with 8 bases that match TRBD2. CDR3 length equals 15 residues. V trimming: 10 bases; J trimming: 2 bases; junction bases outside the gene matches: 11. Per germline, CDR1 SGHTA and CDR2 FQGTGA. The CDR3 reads CATSPGGGPTDTQYF. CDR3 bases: TGTGCCACCTCTCCCGGGGGGGGGCCCACAGATACGCAGTATTTT.